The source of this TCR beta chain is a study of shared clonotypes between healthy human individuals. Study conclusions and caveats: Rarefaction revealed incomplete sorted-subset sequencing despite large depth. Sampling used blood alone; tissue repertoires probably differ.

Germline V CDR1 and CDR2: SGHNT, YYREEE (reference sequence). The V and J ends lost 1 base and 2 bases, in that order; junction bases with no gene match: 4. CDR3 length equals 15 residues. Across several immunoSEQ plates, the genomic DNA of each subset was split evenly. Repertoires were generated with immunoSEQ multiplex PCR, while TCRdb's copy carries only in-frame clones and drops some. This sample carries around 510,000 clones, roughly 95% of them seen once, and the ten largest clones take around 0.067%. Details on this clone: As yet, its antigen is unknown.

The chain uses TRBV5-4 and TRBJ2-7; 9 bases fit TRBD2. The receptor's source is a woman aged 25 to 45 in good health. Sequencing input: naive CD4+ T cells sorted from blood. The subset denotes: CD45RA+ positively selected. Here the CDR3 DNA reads TGTGCCAGCAGCTTGTCGGCTAGCGGGACCTACGAGCAGTACTTC. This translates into CASSLSASGTYEQYF.